This is a list of T cell receptor beta chains from one sample in a study of cytomegalovirus exposure and HLA in healthy donors. TCRdb keeps only in-frame clones here, not all; method: immunoSEQ multiplex PCR. The sample carries roughly 190,000 clones, about 77% recorded once. The sequenced sample consisted of PBMCs. The receptors come from a woman aged 25 to 39 in good health and CMV-seropositive. CDR3s leave out the opening cysteine and the closing phenylalanine or tryptophan. Fields, in order: CDR3 protein, J gene, V gene, CDR3 length.

CDR3aa: ARLYRGDRGFDLSTEAF
j_gene: TRBJ1-1
v_gene: TRBV21-1
len: 17

CDR3aa: ASSGGRENTEAF
j_gene: TRBJ1-1
v_gene: TRBV21-1
len: 12

CDR3aa: ASSLVRDGYT
j_gene: TRBJ1-2
v_gene: TRBV7-2
len: 10

CDR3aa: ASSQNLLAGGETQY
j_gene: TRBJ2-5
v_gene: TRBV4-2
len: 14

CDR3aa: ASSTRGAKNIQY
j_gene: TRBJ2-4
v_gene: TRBV28
len: 12

CDR3aa: ASSPEGTQY
j_gene: TRBJ2-5
v_gene: TRBV18
len: 9

CDR3aa: ASEGAKNQPQH
j_gene: TRBJ1-5
v_gene: TRBV4-1
len: 11

CDR3aa: ASSYSDKNYEQY
j_gene: TRBJ2-7
v_gene: TRBV6-6
len: 12

CDR3aa: ASSQDPYTDTQY
j_gene: TRBJ2-3
v_gene: TRBV4-3
len: 12

CDR3aa: ASSEGLGVSSGYT
j_gene: TRBJ1-2
v_gene: TRBV25-1
len: 13

CDR3aa: ASSRGPGEPQH
j_gene: TRBJ1-5
v_gene: TRBV6-4
len: 11

CDR3aa: ASQDSGGPRETQY
j_gene: TRBJ2-5
v_gene: TRBV28
len: 13

CDR3aa: ASSLVPSEGKTQY
j_gene: TRBJ2-5
v_gene: TRBV5-1
len: 13

CDR3aa: ASSLRQGVNLGNQPQH
j_gene: TRBJ1-5
v_gene: TRBV5-6
len: 16

CDR3aa: ASTPGQGNYNEQF
j_gene: TRBJ2-1
v_gene: TRBV28
len: 13

CDR3aa: ASTLLGAQGNQPQH
j_gene: TRBJ1-5
v_gene: TRBV28
len: 14

CDR3aa: ASSPQGVGQETQY
j_gene: TRBJ2-5
v_gene: TRBV5-6
len: 13

CDR3aa: ASSFQGDKSGYT
j_gene: TRBJ1-2
v_gene: TRBV5-1
len: 12

CDR3aa: ASSTQSGANVLT
j_gene: TRBJ2-6
v_gene: TRBV7-2
len: 12

CDR3aa: ASGDIPTDTQY
j_gene: TRBJ2-3
v_gene: TRBV5-1
len: 11

CDR3aa: SVVGTGSYEQY
j_gene: TRBJ2-7
v_gene: TRBV29-1
len: 11

CDR3aa: ASSPDGNGHYEQY
j_gene: TRBJ2-7
v_gene: TRBV5-1
len: 13

CDR3aa: ASSSPGGIQPQH
j_gene: TRBJ1-5
v_gene: TRBV7-8
len: 12

CDR3aa: ASSLVVRRNTIY
j_gene: TRBJ1-3
v_gene: TRBV7-9
len: 12

CDR3aa: ASSKIQGAREQY
j_gene: TRBJ2-7
v_gene: TRBV21-1
len: 12

CDR3aa: SVESRWRQARDTQY
j_gene: TRBJ2-3
v_gene: TRBV29-1
len: 14

CDR3aa: ASSLVQGADQPQH
j_gene: TRBJ1-5
v_gene: TRBV7-2
len: 13

CDR3aa: ASRTDRYGEQF
j_gene: TRBJ2-1
v_gene: TRBV7-3
len: 11

CDR3aa: ASSYRQGYEQY
j_gene: TRBJ2-7
v_gene: TRBV6-5
len: 11

CDR3aa: ASSQEWGGGETQY
j_gene: TRBJ2-5
v_gene: TRBV4-2
len: 13

CDR3aa: ASAGLANTGELF
j_gene: TRBJ2-2
v_gene: TRBV9
len: 12

CDR3aa: AISELVGDRGTTGELF
j_gene: TRBJ2-2
v_gene: TRBV10-3
len: 16

CDR3aa: SVEASGHRTDTQY
j_gene: TRBJ2-3
v_gene: TRBV29-1
len: 13

CDR3aa: SAASGSPHRTTYEQY
j_gene: TRBJ2-7
v_gene: TRBV29-1
len: 15

CDR3aa: ASSIRGARQASLYEQY
j_gene: TRBJ2-7
v_gene: TRBV19
len: 16

CDR3aa: ASSLLGDRGETQY
j_gene: TRBJ2-5
v_gene: TRBV5-1
len: 13

CDR3aa: ASSYFYEQY
j_gene: TRBJ2-7
v_gene: TRBV11-2
len: 9

CDR3aa: AGTYSHYGYT
j_gene: TRBJ1-2
v_gene: TRBV30
len: 10

CDR3aa: ASSQVDRGETQY
j_gene: TRBJ2-5
v_gene: TRBV14
len: 12